A single sample is the source of the 4 T cell receptor beta chains below, sequenced in a study of prognosis after radiotherapy for stage I lung cancer. Two-round multiplex PCR amplified TCR beta CDR3 from genomic DNA. Primers targeting each individual TRBV and TRBJ gene were applied in first-round PCR. TCRdb independently ran MiXCR on the multiplex PCR reads; one entry per CDR3 protein. The sample lists over 15,000 distinct CDR3 sequences, roughly 45% occurring once. The sequences come from PBMCs, collected before or after stereotactic body radiation therapy (not recorded which). Source of these receptors: a donor aged 50 or older with non-small cell lung cancer.

This clonotype was counted many times. The rearrangement links TRBV5-4 to TRBJ2-2; D possibly corresponds to TRBD2 (6 bases). The CDR3 loop spans 15 amino acids. CDR1 and CDR2 from the germline V gene are SGHNT and YYREEE (reference sequence). Trimming pared 2 bases from V and 6 bases from J, leaving 14 bases between. CDR3 in amino acids: CASSFGGVMAGELFF. The CDR3 DNA follows: TGTGCCAGCAGCTTCGGGGGAGTAATGGCCGGGGAGCTGTTTTTT.

A remark on this clonotype: It differs at one base from a far larger clone, so likely a read error. The chain recombines TRBV6-4 with TRBJ1-2; unclear D gene. The germline CDR1 and CDR2 sequences are MRHNA and SNTAGT. The CDR3 runs 13 residues. CDR3 sequence reads: CAISILGTYGYTF. Written as DNA, the CDR3 is TGTGCCATCAGTATACTGGGTACCTATGGCTACACCTTC.

Relative to its sample, this clonotype is medium-sized. The chain has TRBV11-1 and TRBJ2-6; no definite D call. V gave up 1 base and J gave up 4 bases, with 5 bases separating them. This CDR3 is 14 amino acids long. In germline, CDR1 is SGHAT, CDR2 FQDESV (reference sequence). The CDR3 DNA reads as TGTGCCAGCAGCTTAGTCAGGGGGGCCAACGTCCTGACTTTC. Protein: CASSLVRGANVLTF.

Turning to this clonotype: Just one base apart from a much larger clone, this may be a read error. CDR3 sequence: CASILGQAGPYGYTF. Written as DNA, the CDR3 is TGTGCCAGCATCTTGGGACAGGCCGGTCCTTATGGCTACACCTTC. V gene TRBV7-2 combines with J gene TRBJ1-2, with 8 bases matching TRBD1. V was clipped by 7 bases and J by 5 bases; unmatched bases: 12. The CDR3 loop spans 15 amino acids. Germline V gives CDR1 SGHTA, CDR2 FQGNSA.